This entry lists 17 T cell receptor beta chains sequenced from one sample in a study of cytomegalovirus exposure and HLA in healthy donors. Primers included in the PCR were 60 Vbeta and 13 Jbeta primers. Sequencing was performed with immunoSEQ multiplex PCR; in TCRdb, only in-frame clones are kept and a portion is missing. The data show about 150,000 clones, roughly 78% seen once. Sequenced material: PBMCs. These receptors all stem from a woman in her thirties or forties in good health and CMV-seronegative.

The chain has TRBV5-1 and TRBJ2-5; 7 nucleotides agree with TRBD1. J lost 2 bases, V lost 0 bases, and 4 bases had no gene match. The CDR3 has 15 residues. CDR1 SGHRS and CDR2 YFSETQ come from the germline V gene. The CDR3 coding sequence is TGCGCCAGCAGCTTGGCCGGGACAGAGCAAGAGACCCAGTACTTC. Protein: CASSLAGTEQETQYF.

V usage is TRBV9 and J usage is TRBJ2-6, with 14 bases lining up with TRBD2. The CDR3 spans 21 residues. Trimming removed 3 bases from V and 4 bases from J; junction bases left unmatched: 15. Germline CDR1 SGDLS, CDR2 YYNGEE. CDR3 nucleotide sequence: TGTGCCAGCAGCGGAGGACTAGCGGGGGGCTGGGGGTCTCGCGGGGCCAACGTCCTGACTTTC. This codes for CASSGGLAGGWGSRGANVLTF.

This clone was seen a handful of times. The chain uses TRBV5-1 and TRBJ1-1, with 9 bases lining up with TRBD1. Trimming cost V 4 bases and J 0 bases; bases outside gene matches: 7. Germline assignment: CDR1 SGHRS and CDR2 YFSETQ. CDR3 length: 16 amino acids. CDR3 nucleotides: TGCGCCAGCAGCACCCGGGACAGGGAAATGAACACTGAAGCTTTCTTT. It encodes CASSTRDREMNTEAFF. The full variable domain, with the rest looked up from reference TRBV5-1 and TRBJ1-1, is KAGVTQTPRYLIKTRGQQVTLSCSPISGHRSVSWYQQTPGQGLQFLFEYFSETQRNKGNFPGRFSGRQFSNSRSEMNVSTLELGDSALYLCASSTRDREMNTEAFFGQGTRLTVV.

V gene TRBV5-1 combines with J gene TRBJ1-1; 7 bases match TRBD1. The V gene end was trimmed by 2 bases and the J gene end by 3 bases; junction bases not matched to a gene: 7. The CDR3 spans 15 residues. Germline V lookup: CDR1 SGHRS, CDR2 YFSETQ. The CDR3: CASSFFDRDDTEAFF. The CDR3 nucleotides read TGCGCCAGCAGCTTCTTTGACAGGGATGACACTGAAGCTTTCTTT.

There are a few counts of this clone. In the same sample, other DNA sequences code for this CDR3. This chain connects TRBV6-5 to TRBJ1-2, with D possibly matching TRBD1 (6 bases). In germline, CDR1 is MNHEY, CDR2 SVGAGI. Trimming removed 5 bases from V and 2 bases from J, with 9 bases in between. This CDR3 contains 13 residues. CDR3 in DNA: TGTGCCAGCAGTCCGGACAGAAACTATGGCTACACCTTC. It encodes CASSPDRNYGYTF.

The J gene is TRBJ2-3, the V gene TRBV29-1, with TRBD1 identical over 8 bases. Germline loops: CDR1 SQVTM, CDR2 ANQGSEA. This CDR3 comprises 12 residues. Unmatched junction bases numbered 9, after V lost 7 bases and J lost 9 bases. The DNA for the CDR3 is TGCAGCGCTCGAGAGGACAGGGCGACGCAGTATTTT. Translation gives CSAREDRATQYF.

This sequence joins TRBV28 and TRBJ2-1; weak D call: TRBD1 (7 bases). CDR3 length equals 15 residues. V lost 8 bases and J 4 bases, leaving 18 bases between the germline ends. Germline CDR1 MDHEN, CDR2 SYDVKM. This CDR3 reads CASRAGGGGYNEQFF. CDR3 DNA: TGTGCCAGCCGTGCCGGAGGGGGCGGTTACAATGAGCAGTTCTTC.

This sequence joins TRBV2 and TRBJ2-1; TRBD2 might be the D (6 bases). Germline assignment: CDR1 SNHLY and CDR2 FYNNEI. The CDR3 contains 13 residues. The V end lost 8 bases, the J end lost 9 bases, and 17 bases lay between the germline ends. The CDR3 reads CASHPPGAGEQFF. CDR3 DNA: TGTGCCAGCCACCCTCCGGGAGCAGGTGAGCAGTTCTTC.

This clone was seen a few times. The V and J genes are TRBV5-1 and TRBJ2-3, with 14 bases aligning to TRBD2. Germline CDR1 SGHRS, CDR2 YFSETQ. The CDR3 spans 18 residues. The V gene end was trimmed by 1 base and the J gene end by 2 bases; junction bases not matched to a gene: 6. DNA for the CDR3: TGCGCCAGCAGCTTGCGTCGGACTAGCGGGGGGCCCACAGATACGCAGTATTTT. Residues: CASSLRRTSGGPTDTQYF. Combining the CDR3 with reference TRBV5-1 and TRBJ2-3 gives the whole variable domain KAGVTQTPRYLIKTRGQQVTLSCSPISGHRSVSWYQQTPGQGLQFLFEYFSETQRNKGNFPGRFSGRQFSNSRSEMNVSTLELGDSALYLCASSLRRTSGGPTDTQYFGPGTRLTVL.

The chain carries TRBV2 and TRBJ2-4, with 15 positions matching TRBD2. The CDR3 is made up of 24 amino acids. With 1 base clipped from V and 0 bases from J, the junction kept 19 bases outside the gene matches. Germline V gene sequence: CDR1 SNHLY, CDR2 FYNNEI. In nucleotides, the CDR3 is TGTGCCAGCAGTGAAGGTCTTTTGGGACTAGCGGGGGGTCTCCACCATTTAGCCAAAAACATTCAGTACTTC. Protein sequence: CASSEGLLGLAGGLHHLAKNIQYF.

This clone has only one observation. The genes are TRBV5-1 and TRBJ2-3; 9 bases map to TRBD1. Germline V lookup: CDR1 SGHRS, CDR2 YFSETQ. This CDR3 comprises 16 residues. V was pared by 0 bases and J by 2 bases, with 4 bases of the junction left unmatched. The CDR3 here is CASSLGQGVYTDTQYF. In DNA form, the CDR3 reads TGCGCCAGCAGCTTGGGACAGGGGGTTTACACAGATACGCAGTATTTT.

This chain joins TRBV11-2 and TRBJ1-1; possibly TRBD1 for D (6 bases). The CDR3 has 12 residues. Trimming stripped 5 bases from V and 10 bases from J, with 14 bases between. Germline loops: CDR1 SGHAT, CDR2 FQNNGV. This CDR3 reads CASSRGQRGAFF. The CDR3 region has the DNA TGTGCCAGCAGCCGTGGACAGAGAGGAGCTTTCTTT. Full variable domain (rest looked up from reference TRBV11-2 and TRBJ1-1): EAGVAQSPRYKIIEKRQSVAFWCNPISGHATLYWYQQILGQGPKLLIQFQNNGVVDDSQLPKDRFSAERLKGVDSTLKIQPAKLEDSAVYLCASSRGQRGAFFGQGTRLTVV.

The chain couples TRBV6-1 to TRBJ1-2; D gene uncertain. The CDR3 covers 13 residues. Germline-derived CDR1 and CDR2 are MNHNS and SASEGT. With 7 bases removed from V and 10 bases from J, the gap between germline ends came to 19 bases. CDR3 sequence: CASTKKLRSHYTF. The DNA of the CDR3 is TGTGCCAGCACTAAAAAGCTCCGCTCTCACTACACCTTC.

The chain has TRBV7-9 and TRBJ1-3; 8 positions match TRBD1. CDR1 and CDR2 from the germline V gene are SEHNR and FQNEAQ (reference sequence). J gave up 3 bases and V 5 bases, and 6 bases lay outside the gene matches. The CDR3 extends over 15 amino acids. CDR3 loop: CASSPGTGGGNTIYF. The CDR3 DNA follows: TGTGCCAGCAGCCCTGGTACAGGGGGTGGAAACACCATATATTTT.

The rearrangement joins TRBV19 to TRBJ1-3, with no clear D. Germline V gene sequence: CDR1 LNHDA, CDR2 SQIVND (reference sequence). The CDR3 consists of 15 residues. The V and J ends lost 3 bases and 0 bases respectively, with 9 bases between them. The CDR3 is CASSMIAGSGNTIYF. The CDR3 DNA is TGTGCCAGTAGTATGATTGCGGGCTCTGGAAACACCATATATTTT.

The CDR3 region has the DNA TGCGCCAGCAGCCGGGACAGGCCGGAGACCCAGTACTTC. This codes for CASSRDRPETQYF. The chain employs TRBV4-1 and TRBJ2-5, with TRBD1 matching 8 bases. Germline-derived CDR1 and CDR2 are MGHRA and YSYEKL. V gave up 4 bases and J gave up 5 bases; unmatched junction bases: 3. The CDR3 covers 13 residues.

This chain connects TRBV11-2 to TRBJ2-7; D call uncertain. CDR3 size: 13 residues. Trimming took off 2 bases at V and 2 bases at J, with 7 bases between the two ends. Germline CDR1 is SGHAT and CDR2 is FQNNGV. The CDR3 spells CASSLQTAYEQYF. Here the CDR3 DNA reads TGTGCCAGCAGCTTACAAACAGCCTACGAGCAGTACTTC.